One sample yielded the 30 T cell receptor beta chains listed below, sequenced in a study of cytomegalovirus exposure and HLA in healthy donors (dated by TCRdb to about 2017). Library preparation employed the immunoSEQ multiplex PCR assay. For the multiplex PCR, a mixture combining 60 forward primers for TCR Vbeta segments and 13 reverse primers for TCR Jbeta segments was used. TCRdb took this table from immuneACCESS and kept in-frame rearrangements with V and J called. Such tables lack part of the clones; where checked against another copy, unresolved V genes explain under half of the gap, and the rest is unexplained. In all, the sample holds under 150,000 clones, and 75% to 80% of those were seen once. 1.7% of the sample comes from the top ten. The sample comprised PBMCs. Every receptor here comes from a woman aged 25 to 39 in good health and CMV-seronegative.

V usage is TRBV29-1 and J usage is TRBJ1-2, with 8 positions matching TRBD1. V was clipped by 4 bases and J by 1 base; unmatched bases: 14. This CDR3 is 17 amino acids long. Germline lookup yields CDR1 SQVTM and CDR2 ANQGSEA. The CDR3 is CSVGLPGTGLNNYGYTF. The CDR3 DNA reads TGCAGCGTTGGTCTTCCGGGGACAGGCCTCAATAACTATGGCTACACCTTC. The full variable domain, in which reference TRBV29-1 and TRBJ1-2 provide the parts outside the CDR3, is SAVISQKPSRDICQRGTSLTIQCQVDSQVTMMFWYRQQPGQSLTLIATANQGSEATYESGFVIDKFPISRPNLTFSTLTVSNMSPEDSSIYLCSVGLPGTGLNNYGYTFGSGTRLTVV.

This clone showed up just a few times. The chain carries TRBV10-3 and TRBJ2-1; 9 nucleotides agree with TRBD1. The CDR3 extends over 15 amino acids. The junction had 5 bases not matched to a gene; V was cut back by 3 bases and J by 5 bases. CDR1 and CDR2 (germline): ENHRY, SYGVKD. CDR3: CAISDTGGGDNEQFF. Written as DNA, the CDR3 is TGTGCCATCAGTGACACAGGGGGCGGGGACAATGAGCAGTTCTTC.

The rearrangement joins TRBV7-9 to TRBJ2-3; no clear D gene. This CDR3 has 13 residues. Deletions cut 1 base from V and 6 bases from J, with 8 bases between. Germline loops: CDR1 SEHNR, CDR2 FQNEAQ (reference sequence). CDR3 amino acids: CASSLGGPDTQYF. The CDR3, as DNA: TGTGCCAGCAGCTTAGGAGGCCCCGATACGCAGTATTTT.

The genes are TRBV5-4 and TRBJ1-4, with a weak D call TRBD1 (5 bases). Trimming pared 4 bases from V and 4 bases from J, leaving 14 bases between. Germline V CDR1 and CDR2: SGHNT, YYREEE (reference sequence). CDR3 length: 15 residues. In DNA form, the CDR3 reads TGTGCCAGCAGCCCGGGGGGGGGAATTAATGAAAAACTGTTTTTT. It is translated as CASSPGGGINEKLFF.

The chain recombines TRBV6-5 with TRBJ1-2; perhaps TRBD1 as D (6 bases). Germline CDR1 and CDR2: MNHEY and SVGAGI. Trimming removed 6 bases at V and 5 bases at J, with 13 bases between. The CDR3 totals 13 residues. DNA for the CDR3: TGTGCCAGCAGCCTCGTGCAGGGGTATGGCTACACCTTC. Amino acid sequence: CASSLVQGYGYTF.

The chain carries TRBV7-2 and TRBJ2-6; TRBD2 is a possible D gene (6 bases). V dropped 6 bases and J dropped 4 bases, with 13 bases sitting between them. CDR3 length: 15 amino acids. From germline, CDR1 is SGHTA and CDR2 FQGNSA. In nucleotides, the CDR3 is TGTGCCAGCAGTGCACCCGGGGGAGGGGCCAACGTCCTGACTTTC. This encodes CASSAPGGGANVLTF.

The chain joins TRBV7-9 to TRBJ1-1, with D unresolved. The CDR3 sequence is 11 residues long. Germline V lookup: CDR1 SEHNR, CDR2 FQNEAQ (reference sequence). V was clipped by 3 bases and J by 14 bases, with 13 bases between them. The CDR3 protein is CASSFHFESFF. In nucleotides, the CDR3 is TGTGCCAGCAGCTTCCATTTTGAGTCCTTCTTT. Using reference TRBV7-9 and TRBJ1-1 for the parts outside the CDR3, the full variable domain is DTGVSQNPRHKITKRGQNVTFRCDPISEHNRLYWYRQTLGQGPEFLTYFQNEAQLEKSRLLSDRFSAERPKGSFSTLEIQRTEQGDSAMYLCASSFHFESFFGQGTRLTVV.

This clone was picked up one time. The rearrangement uses TRBV29-1 and TRBJ2-2; TRBD2 agrees at 11 bases. This CDR3 contains 16 residues. V gave up 7 bases and J gave up 4 bases; unmatched junction bases: 11. In germline, CDR1 is SQVTM, CDR2 ANQGSEA. CDR3 DNA sequence: TGCAGCGCCCGAGGGGGCCTAGCGGGAGGCACCGGGGAGCTGTTTTTT. This sequence encodes CSARGGLAGGTGELFF.

This clone was counted a single time. Other DNA sequences in the same sample also yield this CDR3. This rearrangement joins TRBV7-9 to TRBJ1-2; possibly TRBD1 for D (5 bases). Trimming removed 1 base from V and 8 bases from J, with 8 bases in between. The CDR3 spans 12 residues. CDR1 and CDR2 from the germline V gene are SEHNR and FQNEAQ (reference sequence). The CDR3 reads CASSLEGVGYTF. The CDR3 bases are TGTGCCAGCAGCTTAGAAGGGGTAGGCTACACCTTC.

This chain uses TRBV6-5 with TRBJ2-7; 9 bases line up with TRBD1. The CDR3 runs 14 residues. Trimming at V came to 2 bases and at J to 7 bases, leaving 6 bases not matched to a gene. Germline lookup yields CDR1 MNHEY and CDR2 SVGAGI. The CDR3 sequence is CASSYRDRAGEQYF. CDR3 nucleotides: TGTGCCAGCAGTTACAGGGACAGGGCTGGTGAGCAGTACTTC.

V gene TRBV6-5 combines with J gene TRBJ1-2; tentative D call: TRBD1 (6 bases). V dropped 0 bases and J dropped 3 bases, with 14 bases sitting between them. The CDR3 consists of 16 residues. CDR1 MNHEY and CDR2 SVGAGI come from the germline V gene. CDR3 residues: CASSYSTWTEHYGYTF. CDR3 nucleotide sequence: TGTGCCAGCAGTTACTCGACATGGACAGAGCACTATGGCTACACCTTC.

The chain couples TRBV29-1 to TRBJ1-2; 7 positions agree with TRBD1. J was trimmed by 7 bases and V by 2 bases; bases with no gene match: 16. The CDR3 is 16 residues long. From germline, CDR1 is SQVTM and CDR2 ANQGSEA. This CDR3 reads CSVEKGARKRDGGYTF. Here the CDR3 DNA reads TGCAGCGTTGAAAAGGGGGCCAGGAAGAGAGATGGTGGCTACACCTTC.

The chain joins TRBV27 to TRBJ2-3, with 7 bases matching TRBD2. CDR3 length: 13 residues. V lost 5 bases, J lost 5 bases, and 4 bases stayed unmatched. Germline CDR1 reads MNHEY; CDR2 reads SMNVEV (reference sequence). The CDR3 DNA reads TGTGCCAGCAGTCGACGGGAGGTAGATACGCAGTATTTT. Protein: CASSRREVDTQYF.

The chain has TRBV6-5 and TRBJ1-6; weak D call: TRBD1 (6 bases). From germline, CDR1 is MNHEY and CDR2 SVGAGI. CDR3 length: 14 amino acids. V was pared by 6 bases and J by 9 bases, with 15 bases between. CDR3 loop: CASSSGLGGSPLHF. CDR3 coding DNA: TGTGCCAGCAGCTCGGGACTAGGGGGTTCACCCCTCCACTTT.

The genes are TRBV25-1 and TRBJ2-7; 10 bases are shared with TRBD1. V was clipped by 4 bases and J by 3 bases; unmatched bases: 6. Per the germline V gene, CDR1 is MGHDK and CDR2 is SYGVNS. This CDR3 region has 15 residues. The CDR3 reads CASSGAGTGDYEQYF. The CDR3 nucleotides read TGTGCCAGCAGTGGCGCCGGGACAGGGGACTACGAGCAGTACTTC.

J is TRBJ2-7 and V is TRBV14, with a possible D match to TRBD1 (7 bases). The V end lost 0 bases, the J end lost 5 bases, and 20 bases lay between the germline ends. CDR1 and CDR2 from the germline V gene are SGHDN and FVKESK. The CDR3 totals 17 residues. The CDR3 here is CASSQESGVRGRNEQYF. The DNA for the CDR3 is TGTGCCAGCAGCCAAGAGTCCGGGGTCAGGGGGAGGAACGAGCAGTACTTC.

This chain links TRBV6-1 with TRBJ2-2; tentative D call: TRBD2 (7 bases). Looked up from germline, CDR1 is MNHNS and CDR2 is SASEGT. V lost 2 bases and J lost 3, with 13 bases in between. The CDR3 has 16 residues. CDR3 sequence reads: CASSEFGGRYTGELFF. The CDR3, as DNA: TGTGCCAGCAGTGAATTCGGGGGGCGGTACACCGGGGAGCTGTTTTTT.

V and J are TRBV2 and TRBJ1-3; TRBD1 matches 9 bases. Germline trimming cut 6 bases from V and 7 bases from J; bases unmatched to any gene: 10. The germline CDR1 and CDR2 sequences are SNHLY and FYNNEI. This CDR3 has 15 residues. The CDR3, as DNA: TGTGCCAGCAGAGTCACAGGGGGCGCGAGGAACACCATATATTTT. Translating it yields CASRVTGGARNTIYF.

J is TRBJ1-6 and V is TRBV6-5; D gene uncertain. Per the germline V gene, CDR1 is MNHEY and CDR2 is SVGAGI. Trimming removed 4 bases from V and 9 bases from J, with 19 bases in between. This CDR3 has 16 residues. The CDR3 coding sequence is TGTGCCAGCAGTTCCGACCTTGTCCAAGGAGGTTCACCCCTCCACTTT. This encodes CASSSDLVQGGSPLHF.

The chain couples TRBV6-5 to TRBJ1-3; D ambiguous. CDR1 is MNHEY, CDR2 SVGAGI, per germline. Trimming removed 9 bases at V and 4 bases at J, with 13 bases between. The CDR3 is 13 residues long. CDR3 in DNA: TGTGCCAGTATGAATGCGGGCGGAAACACCATATATTTT. This translates into CASMNAGGNTIYF.

The chain recombines TRBV4-1 with TRBJ1-5; D remains unclear. This CDR3 comprises 15 residues. The V gene's germline CDR1 is MGHRA and CDR2 YSYEKL. V dropped 1 base and J dropped 6 bases, with 13 bases sitting between them. For the CDR3, the DNA is TGCGCCAGCAGCCAAGTGGACCAGGAGGGTCAGCCCCAGCATTTT. Residues: CASSQVDQEGQPQHF.

The sample holds a few counts of this clone. This rearrangement joins TRBV4-1 to TRBJ2-7; a possible D gene is TRBD2 (6 bases). V was clipped by 4 bases and J by 2 bases, with 18 bases between them. Germline-derived CDR1 and CDR2 are MGHRA and YSYEKL. The CDR3 is made up of 16 amino acids. The CDR3 reads CASSPPPGGGTYEQYF. CDR3 in DNA: TGCGCCAGCAGCCCTCCCCCAGGTGGCGGGACCTACGAGCAGTACTTC.

CDR3 in DNA: TGTGCCAGCAGCCAGCTCCACCCGCCGGGGGGTCTTAACTATGGCTACACCTTC. Its translation: CASSQLHPPGGLNYGYTF. The chain links TRBV4-2 to TRBJ1-2; weak D call: TRBD1 (5 bases). CDR3 length: 18 residues. V gave up 3 bases and J gave up 1 base, with 21 bases separating them. The germline V gene has CDR1 LGHNA and CDR2 YNFKEQ.

The chain links TRBV2 to TRBJ1-1, with a weak D call TRBD1 (6 bases). The germline CDR1 and CDR2 sequences are SNHLY and FYNNEI. The V end was cut by 2 bases, the J end by 9 bases, with 16 bases between. The length of the CDR3 is 14 residues. CDR3 in amino acids: CASSEWGGTEQAFF. CDR3 nucleotide sequence: TGTGCCAGCAGTGAATGGGGGGGCACCGAACAAGCTTTCTTT.

The chain combines TRBV5-1 with TRBJ2-1; possibly TRBD2 for D (5 bases). Trimming left V 0 bases short and J 7 bases short, with 8 bases between. The CDR3 length is 13 residues. CDR1 SGHRS and CDR2 YFSETQ come from the germline V gene. The CDR3 reads CASSLGSANEQFF. As DNA, the CDR3 is TGCGCCAGCAGCTTGGGTAGCGCAAATGAGCAGTTCTTC.

The V gene is TRBV6-6, the J gene TRBJ1-2; possibly TRBD1 for D (6 bases). The CDR3 runs to 14 residues. CDR1 MNHNY and CDR2 SVGAGI come from the germline V gene (reference sequence). V shed 4 bases and J shed 8 bases, with 17 bases lying between them. CDR3 protein: CASSFQGNRGGYTF. The CDR3 nucleotides are TGTGCCAGCAGTTTCCAGGGGAACAGAGGAGGCTACACCTTC.

This clone was seen once. The chain combines TRBV7-3 with TRBJ2-2, with 8 bases identical to TRBD2. In germline, CDR1 is SGHTA, CDR2 FQGTGA. Losses at the gene ends were 6 bases for V and 4 bases for J; bases not matched to a gene: 7. This CDR3 is 15 amino acids long. CDR3 nucleotides: TGTGCCAGCAGTCGGGAGGGTTGGGGCACCGGGGAGCTGTTTTTT. Protein: CASSREGWGTGELFF.

The chain carries TRBV11-2 and TRBJ2-7; TRBD2 matches at 12 bases. J was trimmed by 3 bases and V by 5 bases; bases with no gene match: 14. CDR1 and CDR2 from the germline V gene are SGHAT and FQNNGV. CDR3 length: 18 amino acids. The CDR3 nucleotides are TGTGCCAGCAGCCTTATGACTAGCGGGGGCCTTTTGGGCTACGAGCAGTACTTC. This encodes CASSLMTSGGLLGYEQYF.

The sample holds one count of this clone. V is TRBV10-3 and J is TRBJ1-5; D is unclear. From germline, CDR1 is ENHRY and CDR2 SYGVKD. The CDR3 sequence is 13 residues long. Trimming left V 3 bases short and J 7 bases short, with 10 bases between. CDR3 amino acids: CAISDRPAQPQHF. The CDR3 DNA reads TGTGCCATCAGTGACAGGCCGGCCCAGCCCCAGCATTTT.

This chain connects TRBV6-5 to TRBJ1-1; D may be TRBD1 (5 bases). V shed 0 bases and J shed 0 bases, with 11 bases lying between them. Germline V gene lookup returns CDR1 MNHEY and CDR2 SVGAGI. CDR3 length: 16 residues. The CDR3 DNA sequence: TGTGCCAGCAGTTACTCGTGGGAGGGGCTGAACACTGAAGCTTTCTTT. This encodes CASSYSWEGLNTEAFF.